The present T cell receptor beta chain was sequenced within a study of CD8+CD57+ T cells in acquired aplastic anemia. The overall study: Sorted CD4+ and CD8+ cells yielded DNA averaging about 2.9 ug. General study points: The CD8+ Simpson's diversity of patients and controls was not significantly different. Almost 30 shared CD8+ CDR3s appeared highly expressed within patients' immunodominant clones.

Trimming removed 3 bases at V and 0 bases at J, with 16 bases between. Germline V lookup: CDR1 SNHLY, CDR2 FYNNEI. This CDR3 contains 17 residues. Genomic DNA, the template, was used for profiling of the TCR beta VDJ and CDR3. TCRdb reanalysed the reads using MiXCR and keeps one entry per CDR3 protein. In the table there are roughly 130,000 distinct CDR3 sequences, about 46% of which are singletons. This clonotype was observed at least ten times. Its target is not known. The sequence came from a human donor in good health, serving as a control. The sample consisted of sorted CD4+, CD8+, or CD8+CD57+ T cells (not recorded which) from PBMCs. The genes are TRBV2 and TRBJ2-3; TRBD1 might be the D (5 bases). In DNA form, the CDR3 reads TGTGCCAGCAGTGACCTCACAGGCCTATTGAGCACAGATACGCAGTATTTT. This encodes CASSDLTGLLSTDTQYF.